This TCR beta chain was recorded in a study of T-cell reconstitution after alpha-beta-depleted transplantation in children (dated by TCRdb to 2015 to 2016). Concerning the study at large: T-cell immune reconstitution after TCRalphabeta/CD19-depleted allogeneic hematopoietic cell transplantation in children was quantitatively tracked in the study by means of TCR repertoire profiling. General findings and caveats noted by the study authors: The apparently early recovery of alphabetaT-cell counts about two months after transplant reportedly depended on only several hundred rapidly expanded clones that came from non-depleted graft cells. In some patients, the high TCRbeta diversity seen at day 60 was put down to recipient T cells and intrathymic progenitors that had survived conditioning. The frequencies of hyperexpanded clones fell over the following months, and after one year, T-cell counts and TCRbeta diversity were mostly attributed to newly produced T cells.

Reading the label with the study, this specimen's treatment or condition is: allogeneic hematopoietic cell transplantation with graft depleted of TCRalphabeta T cells and CD19 B cells. TCRalphabeta/CD19-depleted allogeneic hematopoietic cell grafts were given to the transplant recipients, all of whom were children. From the germline V gene, CDR1 is SGHNT and CDR2 is YENEEA. The CDR3 contains 13 residues, cysteine and phenylalanine counted. Left in the record is the CDR3 DNA by itself, 39 bases read in frame from the first base. The V end loses 3 bases and the J end loses 7 bases, and a stretch of 10 bases separates them. This clonotype was observed many times. What antigen it recognizes has not been identified. The record has no base qualities; no much larger clone is one base away. Libraries came from PCR. TCRdb lists the instrument as Illumina HiSeq 2500. To normalize quantification of the TCRbeta repertoire, the TCR libraries were built with molecular barcoding that relied on unique molecular identifiers. TCRdb trimmed public reads at Q25 via fastp, called clones via MiXCR and kept in-frame beta chains. Each CDR3 protein gets just one entry, which takes the most common genes and DNA from the rows behind it. This sample lists 200,000 to 250,000 distinct CDR3 sequences; roughly 8.2% were detected once. The ten largest clones take up under 8% of the sample.

The sequencing used PBMCs, mostly from graft donor cells, collected 180 days after TCRalphabeta/CD19-depleted stem cell transplant. The rearrangement joined TRBV11-3 to TRBJ2-1; the D gene is unclear. This clonotype originated in a male patient younger than 18 who had a stem cell transplant for acute lymphoblastic leukemia, so the T cells may come from the graft donor. DNA sequence: TGTGCCAGCAGCTTCGCAGTTGGGAATGAGCAGTTCTTC. It translates to CASSFAVGNEQFF.